The 23 T cell receptor beta chains below come from one sample, sequenced in a study of blood T cell repertoires in COVID-19. Profiling relied on immunoSEQ multiplex PCR, and the TCRdb table lists in-frame clones only, not all of them. The sample lists more than 300,000 clones; more than 75% were seen once. The specimen sequenced was peripheral blood. The receptors originated from a woman aged 45-60 years with COVID-19, enrolled during active disease.

The rearrangement links TRBV11-2 to TRBJ1-2; 12 positions agree with TRBD1. The V gene's germline CDR1 is SGHAT and CDR2 FQNNGV. The CDR3 is 16 residues long. V was pared by 5 bases and J by 0 bases, with 4 bases of the junction left unmatched. As DNA, the CDR3 is TGTGCCAGCAGCGACGGGACAGGGGGCCCTAACTATGGCTACACCTTC. It is translated as CASSDGTGGPNYGYTF.

The rearrangement joins TRBV19 to TRBJ1-1, with TRBD1 matching over 7 bases. After removal of 5 bases from V and 0 bases from J, the junction contained 6 bases not matched to a gene. From germline, CDR1 is LNHDA and CDR2 SQIVND (reference sequence). CDR3 length: 15 amino acids. The DNA for the CDR3 is TGTGCCAGTAGTTTAGTACAGGGGCTGAACACTGAAGCTTTCTTT. Protein sequence: CASSLVQGLNTEAFF.

V usage is TRBV11-3 and J usage is TRBJ1-3; D uncertain. This CDR3 region has 18 residues. Trimming took 2 bases from V and 0 from J, leaving 17 bases between them. CDR1 is SGHNT and CDR2 is YENEEA in the germline V gene. Here the CDR3 reads CASSLRRGGGHSGNTIYF. CDR3 nucleotide sequence: TGTGCCAGCAGCTTACGTCGAGGCGGAGGCCACTCTGGAAACACCATATATTTT.

For this clone: Other DNA sequences in this sample translate to the same CDR3. This chain links TRBV19 with TRBJ1-1; D is uncertain. Looked up from germline, CDR1 is LNHDA and CDR2 is SQIVND (reference sequence). The CDR3 sequence is 12 residues long. V was pared by 3 bases and J by 8 bases, with 10 bases between. The CDR3, as DNA: TGTGCCAGTAGTATCGGGGTAGCGGAAGCTTTCTTT. Its translation is CASSIGVAEAFF. The full variable domain, with the rest looked up from reference TRBV19 and TRBJ1-1, is DGGITQSPKYLFRKEGQNVTLSCEQNLNHDAMYWYRQDPGQGLRLIYYSQIVNDFQKGDIAEGYSVSREKKESFPLTVTSAQKNPTAFYLCASSIGVAEAFFGQGTRLTVV.

As DNA, the CDR3 is TGTGCCAGTAGTCCCCGGGGCCGGGGACAAGGGCAAGAGACCCAGTACTTC. Residues: CASSPRGRGQGQETQYF. This chain joins TRBV19 and TRBJ2-5; tentative D call: TRBD1 (6 bases). The CDR3 has 17 residues. Germline lookup yields CDR1 LNHDA and CDR2 SQIVND (reference sequence). Trimming cost V 5 bases and J 2 bases, with 21 bases left between them.

The V and J genes are TRBV19 and TRBJ2-1, with D possibly being TRBD1 (6 bases). The CDR3 runs to 15 residues. V dropped 3 bases and J dropped 4 bases, with 13 bases sitting between them. CDR1 is LNHDA and CDR2 is SQIVND in the germline V gene (reference sequence). The CDR3, as DNA: TGTGCCAGTAGTATCCGGGACAAACTGTACAATGAGCAGTTCTTC. It specifies CASSIRDKLYNEQFF.

The chain links TRBV3-1 (or the pseudogene TRBV3-2) to TRBJ2-6; 11 nucleotides agree with TRBD2. V trimming: 2 bases; J trimming: 7 bases; junction bases outside the gene matches: 7. The CDR3 length is 17 residues. Germline V gives CDR1 LGHDT, CDR2 YNNKEL (reference sequence). CDR3 nucleotides: TGTGCCAGCAGCCAATCGGGACTAGCGGATTATGCCAACGTCCTGACTTTC. Its translation: CASSQSGLADYANVLTF.

V and J are TRBV3-1 (or the pseudogene TRBV3-2) and TRBJ2-1; TRBD1 aligns across 10 bases. Germline V lookup: CDR1 LGHDT, CDR2 YNNKEL (reference sequence). Trimming cost V 4 bases and J 2 bases; bases outside gene matches: 8. CDR3 length: 17 residues. The CDR3 DNA sequence: TGTGCCAGCAGCCTTTGGACAGGGGGGGCCACCTACAATGAGCAGTTCTTC. Translated, it gives CASSLWTGGATYNEQFF.

The rearrangement links TRBV5-1 to TRBJ1-2, with D possibly being TRBD1 (6 bases). Germline V CDR1 and CDR2: SGHRS, YFSETQ. V lost 2 bases to trimming and J lost 4 bases, with 12 bases between them. CDR3 length: 14 amino acids. The CDR3 region has the DNA TGCGCCAGCAGCTTAACAGGGAATAGCTATGGCTACACCTTC. It specifies CASSLTGNSYGYTF.

The rearrangement joins TRBV27 to TRBJ1-5, with D perhaps TRBD1 (5 bases). The CDR3 is made up of 14 amino acids. Trimming stripped 2 bases from V and 4 bases from J, with 9 bases between. Germline lookup yields CDR1 MNHEY and CDR2 SMNVEV (reference sequence). CDR3 in amino acids: CASSLGGKNQPQHF. CDR3 sequence (DNA): TGTGCCAGCAGTTTAGGGGGGAAGAATCAGCCCCAGCATTTT.

The genes are TRBV7-2 and TRBJ2-4; D could derive from TRBD1 or TRBD2 (5 bases each). Germline V lookup: CDR1 SGHTA, CDR2 FQGNSA. The CDR3 length is 17 residues. The V end was cut by 4 bases, the J end by 11 bases, with 27 bases between. CDR3 region: CASSSAATQGLGSFQYF. CDR3 DNA: TGTGCCAGCAGCTCAGCGGCGACTCAGGGCTTGGGCTCTTTTCAGTACTTC.

The chain employs TRBV15 and TRBJ1-1; TRBD1 aligns across 8 bases. V was clipped by 4 bases and J by 4 bases; unmatched bases: 5. The CDR3 runs 14 residues. Germline CDR1 LNHNV, CDR2 YYDKDF (reference sequence). The CDR3 is CATSTGGASTEAFF. For the CDR3, the DNA is TGTGCCACCAGCACAGGGGGCGCGAGCACTGAAGCTTTCTTT.

V and J are TRBV5-4 and TRBJ1-1; 7 nucleotides match TRBD1. Trimming removed 4 bases from V and 3 bases from J; junction bases left unmatched: 3. This CDR3 has 13 residues. Germline lookup yields CDR1 SGHNT and CDR2 YYREEE (reference sequence). The CDR3 loop reads CASSRDSHTEAFF. The CDR3 DNA is TGTGCCAGCAGCCGGGACAGCCACACTGAAGCTTTCTTT.

J is TRBJ2-3 and V is TRBV30, with 9 bases lining up with TRBD2. The trim removed 4 bases at V and 1 base at J, leaving 12 bases unmatched. The CDR3 is 17 residues long. CDR1 is GTSNPN, CDR2 SVGIG, per germline (reference sequence). DNA of the CDR3: TGTGCCTGGATTCCACGGGGGTTAGCGGGAGGCACAGATACGCAGTATTTT. The encoded protein is CAWIPRGLAGGTDTQYF. The variable domain in full, completed from reference TRBV30 and TRBJ2-3, reads SQTIHQWPATLVQPVGSPLSLECTVEGTSNPNLYWYRQAAGRGLQLLFYSVGIGQISSEVPQNLSASRPQDRQFILSSKKLLLSDSGFYLCAWIPRGLAGGTDTQYFGPGTRLTVL.

The rearrangement links TRBV5-4 to TRBJ2-5; 9 bases match TRBD2. This CDR3 has 15 residues. After removal of 5 bases from V and 8 bases from J, the junction contained 13 bases not matched to a gene. CDR1 and CDR2 (germline): SGHNT, YYREEE (reference sequence). The CDR3 sequence is CASSNPSGEVRTQYF. The CDR3 DNA reads TGTGCCAGCAGTAATCCTAGCGGGGAGGTTCGCACCCAGTACTTC.

With respect to this clone: This CDR3 is also generated by other DNA sequences in the sample. This rearrangement joins TRBV3-1 (or the pseudogene TRBV3-2) to TRBJ2-3; TRBD2 is a possible D gene (5 bases). Deletions cut 1 base from V and 2 bases from J, with 10 bases between. This CDR3 is built from 15 residues. Germline loops: CDR1 LGHDT, CDR2 YNNKEL (reference sequence). The CDR3 DNA follows: TGTGCCAGCAGCCAAGCTGGAGGATACACAGATACGCAGTATTTT. Translated: CASSQAGGYTDTQYF.

This clone has just one count. This chain joins TRBV10-3 and TRBJ2-1; 7 nucleotides agree with TRBD1. Per germline, CDR1 ENHRY and CDR2 SYGVKD. V dropped 4 bases and J dropped 8; count of bases not matched to a gene: 5. The CDR3 is made up of 13 amino acids. The CDR3 region is CAISARGFDEQFF. CDR3 nucleotides: TGTGCCATCAGTGCCAGGGGGTTCGATGAGCAGTTCTTC.

The rearrangement uses TRBV3-1 (or the pseudogene TRBV3-2) and TRBJ2-5, with 12 bases lining up with TRBD2. CDR3 length: 16 residues. The trim removed 5 bases at V and 5 bases at J, leaving 9 bases unmatched. In germline, CDR1 is LGHDT, CDR2 YNNKEL (reference sequence). CDR3 sequence: CASSFRRTSGIETQYF. CDR3 nucleotide sequence: TGTGCCAGCAGCTTCCGTCGGACTAGCGGGATCGAGACCCAGTACTTC.

The rearrangement uses TRBV7-2 and TRBJ1-2, with TRBD1 identical over 8 bases. CDR1 is SGHTA, CDR2 FQGNSA, per germline. The J segment lost 8 bases and the V segment lost 5 bases, leaving 10 bases of the junction unmatched. This CDR3 has 14 residues. The CDR3 DNA sequence: TGTGCCAGCAGCGTTGACAGGGGATTCCTAGGCTACACCTTC. Its translation is CASSVDRGFLGYTF.

The chain employs TRBV25-1 and TRBJ2-7, with a weak D call TRBD2 (6 bases). CDR1 MGHDK and CDR2 SYGVNS come from the germline V gene. The CDR3 is made up of 14 amino acids. V was trimmed by 7 bases and J by 2 bases, leaving 15 bases between them. The CDR3 bases are TGTGCCAGCATGGGGCGGGGAAGAACCTACGAGCAGTACTTC. Its translation: CASMGRGRTYEQYF.

The chain employs TRBV7-6 and TRBJ1-3; possibly TRBD1 for D (5 bases). Germline-derived CDR1 and CDR2 are SGHVS and FNYEAQ. The CDR3 loop spans 15 amino acids. V lost 5 bases to trimming and J lost 1 base, with 12 bases between them. The CDR3 sequence: CASSPRGGSGNTIYF. Written as DNA, the CDR3 is TGTGCCAGCAGCCCGCGGGGGGGGTCTGGAAACACCATATATTTT.

The gene calls are TRBV24-1 and TRBJ2-7; D may be TRBD1 (6 bases). Trimming stripped 10 bases from V and 0 bases from J, with 12 bases between. The CDR3 runs to 13 residues. Germline V gene lookup returns CDR1 KGHDR and CDR2 SFDVKD. The CDR3 coding sequence is TGTGCCACTGGGGACACCTCCTCCTACGAGCAGTACTTC. Residues: CATGDTSSYEQYF.

This sequence joins TRBV27 and TRBJ2-4; D is possibly TRBD2 (5 bases). Trimming took off 3 bases at V and 0 bases at J, with 12 bases between the two ends. There are 16 residues in the CDR3. Per germline, CDR1 MNHEY and CDR2 SMNVEV (reference sequence). The CDR3 region has the DNA TGTGCCAGCAGTTTTCCAGCGGAAGTAGCCAAAAACATTCAGTACTTC. This codes for CASSFPAEVAKNIQYF.